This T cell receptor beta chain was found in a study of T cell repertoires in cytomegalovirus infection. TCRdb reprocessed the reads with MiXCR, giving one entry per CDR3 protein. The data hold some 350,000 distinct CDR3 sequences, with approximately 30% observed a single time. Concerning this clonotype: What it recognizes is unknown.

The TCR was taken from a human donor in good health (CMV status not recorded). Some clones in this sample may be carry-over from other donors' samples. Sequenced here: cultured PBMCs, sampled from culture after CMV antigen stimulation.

The CDR3 region is CAWSEGQRTGNTIYF. The CDR3 coding sequence is TGTGCCTGGAGTGAAGGACAGAGAACTGGAAACACCATATATTTT. The rearrangement joins TRBV30 to TRBJ1-3; TRBD1 might be the D (6 bases). The V end lost 1 base, the J end lost 2 bases, and 12 bases lay between the germline ends. Germline V CDR1 and CDR2: GTSNPN, SVGIG (reference sequence). This CDR3 region has 15 residues. Together with reference TRBV30 and TRBJ1-3, the CDR3 gives the full variable domain: SQTIHQWPATLVQPVGSPLSLECTVEGTSNPNLYWYRQAAGRGLQLLFYSVGIGQISSEVPQNLSASRPQDRQFILSSKKLLLSDSGFYLCAWSEGQRTGNTIYFGEGSWLTVV.